This T cell receptor beta chain was recovered during a study of shared clonotypes between healthy human individuals. On the study more broadly: The cohort had a couple of women and a few men, ages 18 to 49. The study's findings and limits: Generally, naive subsets (rather than memory subsets) showed larger estimated richness.

Donors were healthy HIV-negative adults without recent acute infections or vaccinations. In the study's own analysis: Filtering differed for immunoSEQ, which gave only junction sequences without quality scores. The repertoire was sequenced with immunoSEQ multiplex PCR; TCRdb's copy has only in-frame clones and lacks some. The DNA gave D and trimming, while V, J and clone size come from that table. This sample has some 550,000 clones, with 95% to 98% found just once. This CDR3 region has 15 residues. V lost 2 bases and J lost 0; bases outside the gene matches: 5. The germline V gene has CDR1 SQVTM and CDR2 ANQGSEA. Notes on this clone: No antigen is known for it.

The sequence came from a woman between 25 and 40 years old in good health. The sequenced sample consisted of naive CD4+ T cells sorted from blood. Subset in this sample: CD45RA+ positively selected. The rearrangement joins TRBV29-1 to TRBJ2-3; 7 bases are shared with TRBD1. In DNA, the CDR3 is TGCAGCGTTGAATCCGGGACAGCTAGCACAGATACGCAGTATTTT. Protein: CSVESGTASTDTQYF.